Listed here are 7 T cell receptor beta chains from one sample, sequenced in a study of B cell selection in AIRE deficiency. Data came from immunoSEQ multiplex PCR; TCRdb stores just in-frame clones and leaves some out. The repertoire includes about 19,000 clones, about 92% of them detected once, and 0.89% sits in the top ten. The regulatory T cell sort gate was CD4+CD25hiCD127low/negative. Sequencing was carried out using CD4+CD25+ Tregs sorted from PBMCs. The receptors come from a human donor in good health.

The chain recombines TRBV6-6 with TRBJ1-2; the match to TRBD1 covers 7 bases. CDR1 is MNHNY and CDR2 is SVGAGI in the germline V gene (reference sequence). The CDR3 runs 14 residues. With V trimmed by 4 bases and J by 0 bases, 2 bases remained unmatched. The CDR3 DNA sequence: TGTGCCAGCAGTTTGGGACAGCCTAACTATGGCTACACCTTC. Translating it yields CASSLGQPNYGYTF.

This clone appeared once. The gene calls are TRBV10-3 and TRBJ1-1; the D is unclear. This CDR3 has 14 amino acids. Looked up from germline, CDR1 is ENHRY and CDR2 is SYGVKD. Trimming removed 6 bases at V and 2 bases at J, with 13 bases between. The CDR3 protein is CAISAGPSNTEAFF. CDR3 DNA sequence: TGTGCCATCAGCGCTGGACCTAGTAACACTGAAGCTTTCTTT.

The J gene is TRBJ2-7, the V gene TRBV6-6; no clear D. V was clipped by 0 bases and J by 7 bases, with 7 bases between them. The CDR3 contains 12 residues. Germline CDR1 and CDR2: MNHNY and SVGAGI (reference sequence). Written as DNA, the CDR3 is TGTGCCAGCAGTTACTCTAGGGCGGAGCAGTACTTC. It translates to CASSYSRAEQYF.

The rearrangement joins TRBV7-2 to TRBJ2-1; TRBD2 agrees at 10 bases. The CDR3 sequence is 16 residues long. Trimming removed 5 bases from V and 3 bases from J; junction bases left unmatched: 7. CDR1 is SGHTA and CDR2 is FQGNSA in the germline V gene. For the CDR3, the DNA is TGTGCCAGCAGCCCTTTAGCGGGAGGCCTCTACAATGAGCAGTTCTTC. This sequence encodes CASSPLAGGLYNEQFF.

CDR3 in DNA: TGCAGCGTTGATGGCTTAACTAGCACAGATACGCAGTATTTT. It translates to CSVDGLTSTDTQYF. The V call is TRBV29-1, the J call TRBJ2-3; D is undetermined. V lost 3 bases, J lost 0 bases, and 10 bases lay in between. The CDR3 spans 14 residues. Germline V gene data show CDR1 as SQVTM and CDR2 as ANQGSEA.

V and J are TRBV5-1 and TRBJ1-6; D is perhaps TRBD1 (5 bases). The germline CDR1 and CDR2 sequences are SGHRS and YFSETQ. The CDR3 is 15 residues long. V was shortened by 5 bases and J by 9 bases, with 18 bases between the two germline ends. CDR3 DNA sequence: TGCGCCAGCAGTCCTGGGACTCCTGGGGTTTCACCCCTCCACTTT. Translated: CASSPGTPGVSPLHF.

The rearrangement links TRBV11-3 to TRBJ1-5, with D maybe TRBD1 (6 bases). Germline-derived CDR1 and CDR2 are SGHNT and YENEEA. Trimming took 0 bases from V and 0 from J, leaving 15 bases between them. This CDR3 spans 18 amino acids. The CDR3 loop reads CASSLDPGGAYSNQPQHF. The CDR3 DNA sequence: TGTGCCAGCAGCTTAGATCCCGGGGGGGCCTATAGCAATCAGCCCCAGCATTTT.